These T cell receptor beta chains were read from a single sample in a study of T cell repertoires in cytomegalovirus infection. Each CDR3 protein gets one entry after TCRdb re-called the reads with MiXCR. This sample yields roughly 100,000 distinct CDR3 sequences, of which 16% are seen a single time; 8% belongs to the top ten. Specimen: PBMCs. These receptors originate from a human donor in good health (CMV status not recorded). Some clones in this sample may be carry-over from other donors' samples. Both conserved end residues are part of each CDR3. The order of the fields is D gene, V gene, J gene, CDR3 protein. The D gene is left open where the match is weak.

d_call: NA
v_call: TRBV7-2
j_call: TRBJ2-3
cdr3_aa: CASSLAAGGADTQYF

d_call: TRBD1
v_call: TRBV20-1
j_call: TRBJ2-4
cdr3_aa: CSAPGQGASIAKNIQYF

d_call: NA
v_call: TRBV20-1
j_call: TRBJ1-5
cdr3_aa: CSARGLEGLSNQPQHF

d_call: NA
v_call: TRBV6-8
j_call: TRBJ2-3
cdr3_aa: CASSYGSGITDTQYF

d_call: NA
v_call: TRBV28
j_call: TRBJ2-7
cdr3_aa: CASSQILADSSYEQYF

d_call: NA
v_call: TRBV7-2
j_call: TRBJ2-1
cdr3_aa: CASSLRTVSYNEQFF

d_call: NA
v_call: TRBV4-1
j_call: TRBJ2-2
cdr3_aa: CASSQTEVTGELFF

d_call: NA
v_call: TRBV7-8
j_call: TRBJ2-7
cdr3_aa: CASSSAGTREQYF

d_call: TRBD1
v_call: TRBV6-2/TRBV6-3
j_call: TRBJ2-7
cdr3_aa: CASSSRTGSYEQYF

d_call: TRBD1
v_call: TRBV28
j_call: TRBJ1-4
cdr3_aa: CASGRPDRGNEKLFF

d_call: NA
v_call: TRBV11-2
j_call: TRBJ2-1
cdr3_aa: CASSFPRAPHEQFF

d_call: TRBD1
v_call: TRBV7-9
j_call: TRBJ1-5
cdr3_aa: CASSLDRGVEQPQHF

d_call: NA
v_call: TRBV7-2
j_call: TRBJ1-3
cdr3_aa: CASSFPGNTIYF

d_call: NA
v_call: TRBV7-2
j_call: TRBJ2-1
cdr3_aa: CAAGQTYNEQFF

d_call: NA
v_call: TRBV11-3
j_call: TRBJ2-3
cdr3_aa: CASSWAPGDTQYF

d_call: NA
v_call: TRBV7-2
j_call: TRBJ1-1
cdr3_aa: CASSLDGSNTEAFF

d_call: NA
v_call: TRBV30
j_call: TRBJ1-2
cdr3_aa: CAWSAQPSIYGYTF

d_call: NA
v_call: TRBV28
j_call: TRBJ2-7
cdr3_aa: CAIGQLGEQYF

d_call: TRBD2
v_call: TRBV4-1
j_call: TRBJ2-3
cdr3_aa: CASSQAGLAGEGDTQYF

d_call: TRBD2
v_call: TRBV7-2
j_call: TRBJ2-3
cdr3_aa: CASSLGLLAGGADTQYF

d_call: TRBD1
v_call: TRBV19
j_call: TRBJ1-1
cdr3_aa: CASSRDRGLEAFF

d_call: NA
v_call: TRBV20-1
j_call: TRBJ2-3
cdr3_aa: CSPGQLYTDTQYF

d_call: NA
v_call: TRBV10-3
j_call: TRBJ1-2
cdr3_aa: CAISYGDPGGYTF

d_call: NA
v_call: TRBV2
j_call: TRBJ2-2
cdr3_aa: CASSETAADTGELFF

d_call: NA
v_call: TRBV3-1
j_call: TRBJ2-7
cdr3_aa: CASSQDGGGYEQYF

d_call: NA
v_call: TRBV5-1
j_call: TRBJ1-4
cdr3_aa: CASSLTQQGGNEKLFF

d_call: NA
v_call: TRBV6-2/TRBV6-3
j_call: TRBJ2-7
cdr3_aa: CASSYASPYEQYF

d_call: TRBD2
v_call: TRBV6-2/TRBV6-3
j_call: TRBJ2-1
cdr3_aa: CASSYGTGTSGGGTYNEQFF

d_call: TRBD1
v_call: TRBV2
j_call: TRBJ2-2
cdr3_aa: CASSEALPGQGFTGELFF

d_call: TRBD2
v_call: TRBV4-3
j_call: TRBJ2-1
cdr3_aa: CASSQEELAGGSEQFF

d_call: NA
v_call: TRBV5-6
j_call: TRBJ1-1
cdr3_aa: CASSLRTGVRATEAFF

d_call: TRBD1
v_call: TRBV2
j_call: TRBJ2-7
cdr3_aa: CASRPRQGRNEQYF